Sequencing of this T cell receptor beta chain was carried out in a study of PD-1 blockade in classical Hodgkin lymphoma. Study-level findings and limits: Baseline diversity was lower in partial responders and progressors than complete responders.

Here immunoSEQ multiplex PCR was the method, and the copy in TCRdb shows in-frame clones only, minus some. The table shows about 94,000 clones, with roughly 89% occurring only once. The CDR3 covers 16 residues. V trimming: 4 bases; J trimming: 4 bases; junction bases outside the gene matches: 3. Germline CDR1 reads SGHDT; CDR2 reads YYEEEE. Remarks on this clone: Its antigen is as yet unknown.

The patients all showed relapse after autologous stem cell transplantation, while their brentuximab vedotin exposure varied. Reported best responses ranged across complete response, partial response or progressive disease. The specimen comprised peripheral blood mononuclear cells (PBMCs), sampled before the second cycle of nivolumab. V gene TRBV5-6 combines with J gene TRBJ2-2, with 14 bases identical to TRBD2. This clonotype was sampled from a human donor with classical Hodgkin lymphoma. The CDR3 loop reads CASSPGLAGGTGELFF. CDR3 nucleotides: TGTGCCAGCAGCCCCGGACTAGCGGGGGGCACCGGGGAGCTGTTTTTT.